The clone carrying this T cell receptor beta chain came up many times. This sample's TCRbeta library carried unique molecular identifier barcodes. TCRdb reprocessed the PCR reads with MiXCR, giving one entry per CDR3 protein. The table lists about half a million distinct CDR3 sequences, roughly an eighth of them singletons. The data are from a study of T-cell reconstitution after alpha-beta-depleted transplantation in children. The junction had 4 bases not matched to a gene; V was cut back by 4 bases and J by 2 bases. The germline V gene has CDR1 SGHDT and CDR2 YYEEEE. The CDR3 sequence is 14 residues long.

This sequence joins TRBV5-6 and TRBJ2-3; TRBD1 aligns across 7 bases. The sequence was obtained from a human donor who donated a stem cell graft to a child with combined immunodeficiency. The sequencing here drew on PBMCs from the stem cell graft donor, taken from the stem cell graft. The CDR3 nucleotides read TGTGCCAGCAGCGGAACAGGGGACACAGATACGCAGTATTTT. Its protein product is CASSGTGDTDTQYF.